The clone carrying this TCR beta chain was seen ten or more times. This sample is part of a study of read filtering for tumor transcriptome and immune sequencing. CDR3 size: 13 residues. V lost 0 bases to trimming and J lost 6 bases, with 8 bases between them. Germline V lookup: CDR1 DFQATT, CDR2 SNEGSKA (reference sequence). The library was built from about 400 ng RNA with molecular barcoded adaptors for alpha/delta and beta/gamma chains. TCRdb reprocessed the reads via MiXCR and lists one record per CDR3 protein. The data hold around 30,000 distinct CDR3 sequences, with around a sixth observed a single time.

The chain links TRBV20-1 to TRBJ2-2; D unresolved. Sequencing was performed on a population of CD138-negative cells sorted from bone marrow. This sequence originates from a donor at least 40 years old with multiple myeloma. The CDR3 region is CSARDLKAGELFF. As DNA, the CDR3 is TGCAGTGCTAGAGATTTGAAAGCCGGGGAGCTGTTTTTT.